This T cell receptor (beta chain) was identified in a study of T cell responses to AZD1222 COVID-19 vaccine. Study-wide results and limits: Spike-specific TCRs gained breadth and depth after people received two AZD1222 doses. Baseline testing showed seropositivity in only a handful of AZD1222 recipients. Clonal diversity may have been underestimated in mostly white British donors.

The protocol was immunoSEQ multiplex PCR, while the TCRdb copy is restricted to in-frame clones and leaves out a portion. The sample consists of about 140,000 clones, approximately 90% of them appearing once. In regard to this clone: Antigen: not known.

Germline CDR1 is LGHNA and CDR2 is YSLEER. This CDR3 spans 13 amino acids. V gave up 4 bases and J gave up 7 bases, with 13 bases separating them. The starting material was peripheral blood, obtained 28 days after the second AZD1222 dose. The TCR originated in an adult who received the AZD1222 COVID-19 vaccine. The rearrangement links TRBV4-3 to TRBJ1-2; a possible D gene is TRBD1 (6 bases). DNA of the CDR3: TGCGCCAGCAGCCCCTACAGGGAGGGTGGCTACACCTTC. Translation gives CASSPYREGGYTF.